Following are 7 T cell receptor beta chains from one sample sequenced in a study of blood T cell repertoires in COVID-19. Some clones are missing from TCRdb's copy, which holds only in-frame ones; the method was immunoSEQ multiplex PCR. The profile shows about 120,000 clones, more than 60% of them singletons. Sequenced: peripheral blood. These receptors all come from a woman between 70 and 85 years old with acute or convalescent COVID-19.

This clone was found once. V gene TRBV10-3 combines with J gene TRBJ1-6; no clear D gene. With 0 bases removed from V and 9 bases from J, the gap between germline ends came to 6 bases. The length of the CDR3 is 13 residues. Per the germline V gene, CDR1 is ENHRY and CDR2 is SYGVKD. CDR3 DNA: TGTGCCATCAGTGAGTCTCTTTCTTCACCCCTCCACTTT. Residues: CAISESLSSPLHF.

The chain employs TRBV3-1 (or the pseudogene TRBV3-2) and TRBJ1-2; perhaps TRBD1 as D (5 bases). Germline-derived CDR1 and CDR2 are LGHDT and YNNKEL (reference sequence). The CDR3 extends over 14 amino acids. The V gene lost 7 bases and the J gene lost 4 bases, with 16 bases spanning the gap. The DNA for the CDR3 is TGTGCCAGCACCCCCCGCGGGGCGACCTATGGCTACACCTTC. Translated: CASTPRGATYGYTF.

This clone was counted ten times or more. The chain combines TRBV29-1 with TRBJ2-3, with 10 bases fitting TRBD2. The J segment lost 3 bases and the V segment lost 4 bases, leaving 10 bases of the junction unmatched. The CDR3 consists of 16 residues. Germline CDR1 and CDR2: SQVTM and ANQGSEA. The CDR3 loop is CSVGLAGPSSTDTQYF. The DNA of the CDR3 is TGCAGCGTTGGACTAGCGGGTCCCTCAAGTACAGATACGCAGTATTTT.

This rearrangement joins TRBV9 to TRBJ2-7; a weak D match, TRBD2 (6 bases). The germline V and J ends were trimmed by 4 bases and 5 bases, with 16 bases remaining between them. The CDR3 contains 14 residues. From germline, CDR1 is SGDLS and CDR2 YYNGEE. CDR3 protein: CASSPRWGENEQYF. The CDR3 DNA reads as TGTGCCAGCAGCCCCCGTTGGGGGGAAAACGAGCAGTACTTC.

The sample holds a few counts of this clone. The chain uses TRBV4-2 and TRBJ2-3, with TRBD2 matching over 12 bases. The CDR3 spans 17 residues. The J segment lost 4 bases and the V segment lost 0 bases, leaving 5 bases of the junction unmatched. Germline V gives CDR1 LGHNA, CDR2 YNFKEQ. The CDR3 DNA is TGTGCCAGCAGCCAAGAGCTAGCGGGAGGGCGGGCAGATACGCAGTATTTT. It specifies CASSQELAGGRADTQYF.

This clone was observed a few times. The chain combines TRBV18 with TRBJ1-1; D not certain. In germline, CDR1 is KGHSH, CDR2 LQKENI. This CDR3 has 13 residues. The ends were cut back, 6 bases at V and 3 bases at J, with 11 bases in the middle. The CDR3 region has the DNA TGTGCCAGCTCTCAGAACCGGGACACTGAAGCTTTCTTT. Its translation: CASSQNRDTEAFF.

The V call is TRBV19, the J call TRBJ2-5; 12 bases agree with TRBD2. The ends lost 6 bases at V and 7 bases at J; junction bases unmatched: 6. CDR1 and CDR2 (germline): LNHDA, SQIVND (reference sequence). This CDR3 has 14 amino acids. The CDR3 spells CASRPSGGAMTQYF. CDR3 nucleotide sequence: TGTGCCAGTAGACCTAGCGGGGGGGCGATGACCCAGTACTTC.